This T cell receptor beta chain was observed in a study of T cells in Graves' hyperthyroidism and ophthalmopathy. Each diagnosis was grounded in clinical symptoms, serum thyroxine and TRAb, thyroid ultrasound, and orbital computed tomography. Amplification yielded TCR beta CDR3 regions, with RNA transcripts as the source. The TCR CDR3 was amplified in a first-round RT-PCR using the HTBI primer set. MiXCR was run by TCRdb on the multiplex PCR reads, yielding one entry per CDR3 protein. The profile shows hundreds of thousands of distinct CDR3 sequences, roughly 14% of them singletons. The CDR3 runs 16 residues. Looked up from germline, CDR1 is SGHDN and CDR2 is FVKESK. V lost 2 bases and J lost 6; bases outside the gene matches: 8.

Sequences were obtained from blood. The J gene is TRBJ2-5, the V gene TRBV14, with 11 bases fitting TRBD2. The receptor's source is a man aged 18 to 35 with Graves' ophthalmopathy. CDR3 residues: CASSQLGLAGGQTQYF. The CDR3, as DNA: TGTGCCAGCAGCCAATTGGGTCTAGCGGGGGGCCAGACCCAGTACTTC.